The 3 T cell receptor beta chains in this list originate from one sample, sequenced in a study of identical twins. MiXCR was run by TCRdb on the 5' RACE reads, yielding one entry per CDR3 protein. Among some 500,000 distinct CDR3 sequences listed, roughly 13% were seen once. These data also formed part of another study, on yellow fever vaccine responses in identical twins.

The specimen sequenced was CD4+ T cells sorted from blood. The origin of the receptors is a young woman in good health.

The chain joins TRBV7-2 to TRBJ1-4, with 7 bases fitting TRBD1. Germline CDR1 SGHTA, CDR2 FQGNSA. This CDR3 is built from 16 residues. Unmatched junction bases numbered 2, after V lost 1 base and J lost 0 bases. The CDR3 nucleotides are TGTGCCAGCAGCTTAGTCACAGGGGCAACTAATGAAAAACTGTTTTTT. Residues: CASSLVTGATNEKLFF. Looking up the rest from reference TRBV7-2 and TRBJ1-4 gives the full variable domain: GAGVSQSPSNKVTEKGKDVELRCDPISGHTALYWYRQSLGQGLEFLIYFQGNSAPDKSGLPSDRFSAERTGGSVSTLTIQRTQQEDSAVYLCASSLVTGATNEKLFFGSGTQLSVL.

The gene calls are TRBV7-9 and TRBJ2-7; a weak D match, TRBD1 (6 bases). The CDR3 spans 13 residues. Germline V CDR1 and CDR2: SEHNR, FQNEAQ (reference sequence). Trimming cost V 11 bases and J 2 bases, with 16 bases left between them. CDR3 sequence reads: CALDPGQPYEQYF. The CDR3 nucleotides read TGTGCCTTAGATCCGGGACAACCCTACGAGCAGTACTTC.

This clonotype was picked up many times. The chain carries TRBV4-1 and TRBJ2-7, with 12 bases that match TRBD2. CDR1 is MGHRA, CDR2 YSYEKL, per germline. This CDR3 is 16 amino acids long. V trimming: 3 bases; J trimming: 3 bases; junction bases outside the gene matches: 6. CDR3 amino acids: CASSQATSGGLYEQYF. CDR3 in DNA: TGCGCCAGCAGCCAGGCGACTAGCGGGGGCCTCTACGAGCAGTACTTC.